The 32 T cell receptor beta chains below come from one sample, sequenced in a study of tumor-infiltrating lymphocytes in primary liver carcinoma. cDNA specific to TCR beta was made from approximately 500 ng of total RNA, with a constant-region primer employed for priming. ARM-PCR, slightly modified, supplied the TCR beta libraries through three nested multiplex PCR rounds. Primers for the first two PCR rounds were TRBV1-TRBV30 forward primers and a C-beta reverse primer (around 11 cycles per round). A single record per CDR3 protein comes from TCRdb applying MiXCR to the multiplex PCR reads. The data hold a few hundred thousand distinct CDR3 sequences, with 50% to 75% observed a single time. Germline DNA was also extracted, and blood RNA derived from unsorted whole blood. The material sequenced was peripheral blood. These receptors were collected from a woman aged 30 to 39 with primary liver carcinoma and hepatitis B virus infection.

Remarks on this clonotype: A much larger clone differs by one base, so this may be a read error. The CDR3 sequence: CTSRREVTIYF. CDR3 coding DNA: TGTACCAGCAGGCGGGAGGTCACCATATATTTT. V and J are TRBV12-3 or TRBV12-4 and TRBJ1-3, with D uncertain. The CDR3 spans 11 residues.

The chain employs TRBV13 and TRBJ2-2, with D possibly matching TRBD2 (6 bases). The CDR3 consists of 17 residues. Germline V lookup: CDR1 PRHDT, CDR2 FYEKMQ (reference sequence). The V end lost 3 bases, the J end lost 1 base, and 15 bases lay between the germline ends. CDR3 in amino acids: CASSFADKAGNTGELFF. CDR3 in DNA: TGTGCCAGCAGCTTCGCAGACAAAGCGGGGAACACCGGGGAGCTGTTTTTT.

On this clonotype: A much larger clone differs from this one at a single base, so this may be a read error. This rearrangement joins TRBV12-3 or TRBV12-4 to TRBJ1-2, with D unclear. The V and J ends lost 5 bases and 10 bases respectively, with 14 bases between them. The CDR3 totals 12 residues. CDR3 DNA sequence: TGTGCCAGCAGTCTAACGGATCGGGACTACACCTTC. It yields the protein CASSLTDRDYTF.

This clonotype came up once. The chain couples TRBV5-6 to TRBJ1-5; D gene ambiguous. In germline, CDR1 is SGHDT, CDR2 YYEEEE. The ends were cut back, 3 bases at V and 0 bases at J, with 13 bases in the middle. The length of the CDR3 is 16 residues. CDR3 protein: CASSYQVGGSNQPQHF. The CDR3 nucleotides read TGTGCCAGCAGCTACCAGGTCGGCGGTAGCAATCAGCCCCAGCATTTT.

This clonotype was recorded once. The chain is built from TRBV11-2 and TRBJ2-7, with D perhaps assigned TRBD1 or TRBD2 (5 bases each). V dropped 5 bases and J dropped 7 bases, with 18 bases sitting between them. The CDR3 runs to 14 residues. CDR1 and CDR2 (germline): SGHAT, FQNNGV. The CDR3 is CASSIRDGYNEQYF. The CDR3 DNA reads as TGTGCCAGCAGCATAAGGGACGGCTACAATGAGCAGTACTTC.

This clonotype has a count of ten or more. The V gene is TRBV4-3, the J gene TRBJ2-2; perhaps TRBD2 as D (5 bases). With 4 bases removed from V and 4 bases from J, the gap between germline ends came to 10 bases. Looked up from germline, CDR1 is LGHNA and CDR2 is YSLEER. The CDR3 has 14 amino acids. The CDR3 is CASSPRTGTGELFF. The CDR3 nucleotides are TGCGCCAGCAGCCCGAGGACTGGCACCGGGGAGCTGTTTTTT.

A remark on this clonotype: At one end the junction does not follow the germline gene, possibly because of a read error. This chain links TRBV7-9 with TRBJ2-6, with D perhaps TRBD1 (6 bases). Germline lookup yields CDR1 SEHNR and CDR2 FQNEAQ (reference sequence). The CDR3 runs to 16 residues. CDR3 DNA: TGTGTCAGCAGAATCACAGGGTACGACTCGGCCAACGTCCTGACTTTC. Amino acids: CVSRITGYDSANVLTF.

The chain is built from TRBV29-1 and TRBJ2-3; the match to TRBD2 covers 11 bases. CDR3 size: 17 residues. The germline gives CDR1 SQVTM, CDR2 ANQGSEA. Unmatched junction bases numbered 12, after V lost 4 bases and J lost 3 bases. The CDR3 loop reads CSVVLGGLAGGTDTQYF. The CDR3 nucleotides read TGCAGCGTTGTGTTAGGAGGTCTAGCGGGGGGAACAGATACGCAGTATTTT.

V is TRBV6-1 and J is TRBJ2-1; D unclear. The CDR3 spans 15 residues. Germline CDR1 MNHNS, CDR2 SASEGT. Trimming took off 7 bases at V and 2 bases at J, with 15 bases between the two ends. The CDR3: CASTRRVNTYNEQFF. CDR3 DNA: TGTGCCAGCACTCGTCGGGTAAATACCTACAATGAGCAGTTCTTC.

Note on this clonotype: A much larger clone lies one base from this, so it may be a read error. The V and J genes are TRBV7-8 and TRBJ2-5, with D uncertain. CDR1 and CDR2 (germline): SGHVS, FQNEAQ. The CDR3 has 15 residues. This chain's CDR3 is CSSSFLPTQQETQYF. CDR3 sequence (DNA): TGTTCCAGCAGCTTCCTCCCGACTCAGCAAGAGACCCAGTACTTC.

This chain joins TRBV29-1 and TRBJ2-1, with D unresolved. Trimming removed 3 bases at V and 2 bases at J, with 17 bases between. The V gene's germline CDR1 is SQVTM and CDR2 ANQGSEA. The CDR3 contains 16 residues. The DNA of the CDR3 is TGCAGCGTTGACCTCCCCCTGTATAGACCCTACAATGAGCAGTTCTTC. Translated: CSVDLPLYRPYNEQFF.

As concerns this clonotype: The junction does not match germline at one end; this may be a read error. The chain combines TRBV11-2 with TRBJ2-7; D not resolved. CDR1 and CDR2 from the germline V gene are SGHAT and FQNNGV. The CDR3 totals 13 residues. The CDR3 region has the DNA TGTGCCAGCAATCCCGTCGGGCTTTACGAGCAATACTTC. Protein sequence: CASNPVGLYEQYF.

About this clonotype itself: One end of the junction is discordant with germline, which a read error may explain. CDR3 amino acids: CTSSLRPHEQYF. The CDR3 region has the DNA TGTACCAGCAGCCTCAGACCTCACGAGCAGTACTTC. The J gene is TRBJ2-7, the V gene TRBV11-2; D is unresolved. This CDR3 contains 12 residues. Germline V lookup: CDR1 SGHAT, CDR2 FQNNGV.

Notes on this clonotype: A read error may be the cause here, since a much bigger clone is one base away. The rearrangement links TRBV5-4 to TRBJ2-2, with D possibly TRBD2 on 5 matching bases. The CDR3 is 13 amino acids. CDR1 SGHNT and CDR2 YYREEE come from the germline V gene (reference sequence). CDR3: CANSLRVTGELFF. CDR3 coding DNA: TGTGCCAACAGCTTGAGGGTCACCGGGGAGCTGTTTTTT.

This clonotype showed up many times. The V gene is TRBV6-5, the J gene TRBJ1-5; D gene unclear. V lost 6 bases and J lost 0, with 12 bases in between. The germline gives CDR1 MNHEY, CDR2 SVGAGI. This CDR3 is built from 15 residues. The DNA of the CDR3 is TGTGCCAGCAGCCTAGATATATTTAGCAATCAGCCCCAGCATTTT. It is translated as CASSLDIFSNQPQHF.

This clonotype was seen a handful of times. A read error may explain this, as a much larger clone is one base away. The J gene is TRBJ2-1, the V gene TRBV29-1; D ambiguous. The V gene's germline CDR1 is SQVTM and CDR2 ANQGSEA. The CDR3 has 12 residues. V dropped 8 bases and J dropped 6 bases, with 14 bases sitting between them. CDR3 region: CSIADGVNEQFF. CDR3 bases: TGCAGCATTGCAGATGGGGTCAATGAGCAGTTCTTC.

A remark on this clonotype: This sequence may be a read error, since a much larger clone differs from it by one base. Without the conserved terminal phenylalanine or tryptophan, this CDR3 likely stems from a read error. The chain has TRBV7-8 and TRBJ2-5; 7 bases fit TRBD1. The CDR3 covers 15 residues. Germline trimming cut 5 bases from V and 2 bases from J; bases unmatched to any gene: 8. Germline V gene sequence: CDR1 SGHVS, CDR2 FQNEAQ. CDR3 nucleotide sequence: TGTGCCAGCAGCGCAAACAGGGGTCGGCAAGAGACCCAGTACCTC. Residues: CASSANRGRQETQYL.

The chain is built from TRBV7-9 and TRBJ2-7, with unresolved D. CDR3 length equals 11 residues. Trimming stripped 2 bases from V and 4 bases from J, with 3 bases between. Germline values: CDR1 SEHNR, CDR2 FQNEAQ (reference sequence). For the CDR3, the DNA is TGTGCCAGCAGCTTACAGTACGAGCAGTACTTC. Amino acid sequence: CASSLQYEQYF.

Of note for this clonotype: One end of the junction fails to match germline, which may point to a read error. The CDR3, as DNA: TGTTCCAGCAGTTTAGATCCGACTCAAGAGACCCAGTACTTC. It yields the protein CSSSLDPTQETQYF. This chain uses TRBV11-3 with TRBJ2-5; D is unclear. CDR3 length: 14 residues. Germline-derived CDR1 and CDR2 are SGHNT and YENEEA.

Notes on this clonotype: At one boundary the junction diverges from the germline segment, which might be a read error. V is TRBV11-2 and J is TRBJ2-1; TRBD1 matches 7 bases. This CDR3 contains 14 residues. Germline-derived CDR1 and CDR2 are SGHAT and FQNNGV. The CDR3 sequence is CASCLPLTGHEQLF. The CDR3, as DNA: TGTGCCAGCTGCTTACCCTTGACAGGGCATGAGCAGCTCTTC.

As concerns this clonotype: A much larger clone sits a single nucleotide away, making a read error possible. The chain uses TRBV6-2 or TRBV6-3 and TRBJ2-1, with no clear D. The V gene's germline CDR1 is MNHEY and CDR2 SVGEGT. Trimming cost V 8 bases and J 8 bases, with 16 bases left between them. The CDR3 has 13 residues. CDR3 sequence: CASLDFRDDEQFF. The CDR3, as DNA: TGTGCCAGCTTGGATTTCCGAGATGATGAGCAGTTCTTC.

A remark on this clonotype: A much larger clonotype is one base distant, so this may be a read error. The chain carries TRBV29-1 and TRBJ2-1, with D possibly TRBD2 on 6 matching bases. Germline CDR1 is SQVTM and CDR2 is ANQGSEA. The CDR3 consists of 13 residues. Trimming stripped 4 bases from V and 8 bases from J, with 15 bases between. The CDR3 DNA sequence: TGCAGCGTTGGGTCTAACGGGAGCGATGAGCAGTTCTTC. Protein product: CSVGSNGSDEQFF.

This clonotype was found a few times. The V and J genes are TRBV7-8 and TRBJ2-3; TRBD2 agrees at 7 bases. J gave up 1 base and V 4 bases, and 8 bases lay outside the gene matches. Germline CDR1 and CDR2: SGHVS and FQNEAQ. The length of the CDR3 is 16 residues. The CDR3 sequence is CASSSRWEGGTDTQYF. In DNA, the CDR3 is TGTGCCAGCAGCTCCCGGTGGGAGGGAGGCACAGATACGCAGTATTTT. The variable domain in full, with the rest retrieved from reference TRBV7-8 and TRBJ2-3, is GAGVSQSPRYKVAKRGQDVALRCDPISGHVSLFWYQQALGQGPEFLTYFQNEAQLDKSGLPSDRFFAERPEGSVSTLKIQRTQQEDSAVYLCASSSRWEGGTDTQYFGPGTRLTVL.

In regard to this clonotype: No conserved phenylalanine or tryptophan ends this CDR3, so it is likely a read error. No DNA is shown, since the ends of the CDR3 on it are uncertain; the CDR3 is the one TCRdb lists. This chain connects TRBV29-1 to TRBJ2-5. Per germline, CDR1 SQVTM and CDR2 ANQGSEA. Ends included, the CDR3 has 11 residues. This chain's CDR3 is CSSKWSETRYA.

A note on this clonotype: The conserved phenylalanine or tryptophan normally closing the CDR3 is absent here, so this likely arose from a read error. The chain carries TRBV11-3 and TRBJ1-1; D not resolved. Germline V CDR1 and CDR2: SGHNT, YENEEA. Trimming removed 5 bases at V and 6 bases at J, with 13 bases between. This CDR3 has 13 amino acids. The CDR3 nucleotides are TGTGCCAGCAGCGCCAGGAGGGAAGCTGAAGCTTTCATT. This encodes CASSARREAEAFI.

A few counts support this clonotype. CDR3 nucleotide sequence: TGCGCCAGCAGTGAAGGCGGATTACCGCAGTATTTT. It translates to CASSEGGLPQYF. The gene calls are TRBV10-1 and TRBJ2-3; D unresolved. V shed 3 bases and J shed 10 bases, with 11 bases lying between them. Germline CDR1 reads WNHNN; CDR2 reads SYGVQD (reference sequence). This CDR3 spans 12 amino acids.

For this clonotype: The conserved phenylalanine or tryptophan normally closing the CDR3 is absent here, so this likely arose from a read error. The chain uses TRBV11-2 and TRBJ1-5; no clear D. Germline V CDR1 and CDR2: SGHAT, FQNNGV. CDR3 length: 14 amino acids. The CDR3 sequence is CASGLLGVDQPQHY. DNA for the CDR3: TGTGCCAGCGGCTTATTGGGTGTTGATCAGCCCCAGCATTAT.

With respect to this clonotype: This sequence may be a read error, since a much larger clone differs from it by one base. The CDR3 spells CSVDWNQRGQGVPLGCTF. The CDR3 region has the DNA TGCAGCGTTGATTGGAACCAACGGGGACAAGGGGTACCTCTTGGCTGCACCTTC. V and J are TRBV29-1 and TRBJ1-2, with TRBD1 as a possible D gene (6 bases). The CDR3 covers 18 residues. Germline loops: CDR1 SQVTM, CDR2 ANQGSEA.

V usage is TRBV6-5 and J usage is TRBJ1-2; 8 bases align to TRBD1. Germline CDR1 and CDR2: MNHEY and SVGAGI. J gave up 8 bases and V 4 bases, and 12 bases lay outside the gene matches. The CDR3 contains 15 residues. CDR3 nucleotide sequence: TGTGCCAGCAGTTCCTGGACAGGGAGGATGGGCGGCTACACCTTC. This gives the protein CASSSWTGRMGGYTF.

The chain carries TRBV7-9 and TRBJ1-4, with D tentatively TRBD1 (5 bases). The length of the CDR3 is 18 residues. The V gene's germline CDR1 is SEHNR and CDR2 FQNEAQ (reference sequence). The germline V and J ends were trimmed by 9 bases and 0 bases, with 23 bases remaining between them. The CDR3 DNA reads TGTGCCAGGAGGGCGAATGTGTGGGGCGGCTCAACTAATGAAAAACTGTTTTTT. Its translation: CARRANVWGGSTNEKLFF. The whole variable domain, filled in from reference TRBV7-9 and TRBJ1-4, reads DTGVSQNPRHKITKRGQNVTFRCDPISEHNRLYWYRQTLGQGPEFLTYFQNEAQLEKSRLLSDRFSAERPKGSFSTLEIQRTEQGDSAMYLCARRANVWGGSTNEKLFFGSGTQLSVL.

A note on this clonotype: This could be a read error, since a much larger clone is one nucleotide away. V usage is TRBV12-3 or TRBV12-4 and J usage is TRBJ2-7, with a tentative D call TRBD2 (6 bases). There are 12 residues in the CDR3. CDR3 DNA sequence: TGTGCCAGCAGTTGGAGGGCACGGGAGCGGTACTTC. This sequence encodes CASSWRARERYF.

A word on this clonotype: This sequence may be a read error, since a much larger clone differs from it by one base. V usage is TRBV6-5 and J usage is TRBJ1-6, with TRBD1 identical over 8 bases. CDR1 and CDR2 from the germline V gene are MNHEY and SVGAGI. The V gene end was trimmed by 5 bases and the J gene end by 10 bases; junction bases not matched to a gene: 13. CDR3 size: 16 residues. In DNA, the CDR3 is TGTGCCAGCAGTCCCGGACAGGGAGGAATCGGATCACCCCTCCACTTT. This encodes CASSPGQGGIGSPLHF.